Presented here are 15 T cell receptor beta chains from one specimen sequenced in a study of monozygotic twins with inflammatory bowel disease. Following a re-call of the 5' RACE reads, TCRdb has one entry per CDR3 protein and lacks DNA. The sample is made up of 110,000 to 150,000 distinct CDR3 sequences, and the top ten hold over 1% of it. Sample: blood. The receptors come from a human donor with ulcerative colitis or Crohn's disease, or a healthy co-twin of an affected twin (not recorded which).

The chain carries TRBV15 and TRBJ2-2; the D call from TCRdb, TRBD1, cannot be confirmed without DNA. Germline V lookup: CDR1 LNHNV, CDR2 YYDKDF (reference sequence). This CDR3 has 14 amino acids. The CDR3 sequence: CATSRDTGAGELFF.

The chain joins TRBV12-3 or TRBV12-4 to TRBJ2-7; the TCRdb call, TRBD1, lacks DNA for checking. The CDR3 loop spans 14 amino acids. CDR3 loop: CASSPDRNGYEQYF.

The chain links TRBV7-2 to TRBJ2-1; TCRdb calls TRBD2, which cannot be checked without DNA. Germline V lookup: CDR1 SGHTA, CDR2 FQGNSA. This CDR3 spans 14 amino acids. The CDR3 sequence is CASSWALAGLEQFF.

The chain employs TRBV7-9 and TRBJ2-7. The germline gives CDR1 SEHNR, CDR2 FQNEAQ (reference sequence). The CDR3 is made up of 13 amino acids. The CDR3 is CASSPDGRYEQYF.

The rearrangement links TRBV12-3 or TRBV12-4 to TRBJ2-7; TCRdb outputs TRBD1, but without DNA this stays unchecked. This CDR3 has 14 amino acids. The CDR3 sequence is CASRRTGLSYEQYF.

The chain recombines TRBV12-3 or TRBV12-4 with TRBJ1-3. The CDR3 totals 14 residues. The CDR3 sequence is CASRPLGSGNTIYF.

The gene calls are TRBV29-1 and TRBJ1-2. CDR1 and CDR2 from the germline V gene are SQVTM and ANQGSEA. The CDR3 is 12 residues long. CDR3 region: CSVDGSYSGYTF.

The rearrangement joins TRBV6-5 to TRBJ2-3; with no DNA, the TCRdb D assignment of TRBD1 cannot be verified. This CDR3 spans 16 amino acids. Germline lookup yields CDR1 MNHEY and CDR2 SVGAGI. The CDR3 loop is CASSYRTGSSTDTQYF.

J is TRBJ2-7 and V is TRBV6-5; TCRdb names TRBD2, which stays unverified in the absence of DNA. Germline V gene data show CDR1 as MNHEY and CDR2 as SVGAGI. CDR3 length: 13 residues. This chain's CDR3 is CASTYEGSDEQYF.

The V gene is TRBV20-1, the J gene TRBJ2-1; TCRdb's D gene call, TRBD1, goes unchecked for lack of DNA. Germline V lookup: CDR1 DFQATT, CDR2 SNEGSKA (reference sequence). The CDR3 runs to 13 residues. The CDR3 spells CSARGAVHNEQFF.

This chain links TRBV29-1 with TRBJ1-5. Germline V gene sequence: CDR1 SQVTM, CDR2 ANQGSEA. The length of the CDR3 is 13 residues. CDR3 amino acids: CSVGLGNNQPQHF.

This chain connects TRBV5-1 to TRBJ2-3; as DNA is missing, the TRBD2 call by TCRdb cannot be tested. Germline values: CDR1 SGHRS, CDR2 YFSETQ. CDR3 length equals 16 residues. The CDR3 protein is CASSYRGSRNTDTQYF.

The rearrangement joins TRBV20-1 to TRBJ2-5; the TCRdb D gene call, TRBD2, has no DNA to confirm it. From germline, CDR1 is DFQATT and CDR2 SNEGSKA (reference sequence). The length of the CDR3 is 14 residues. CDR3 in amino acids: CSAVRLAGAGTQYF.

This chain joins TRBV13 and TRBJ2-7; TCRdb picks TRBD1, but there is no DNA to check that call. Germline CDR1 and CDR2: PRHDT and FYEKMQ (reference sequence). The CDR3 runs to 13 residues. The CDR3 loop reads CASRGQGHYEQYF.

J is TRBJ1-3 and V is TRBV6-2 or TRBV6-3. The CDR3 consists of 11 residues. Germline CDR1 reads MNHEY; CDR2 reads SVGEGT. The CDR3 protein is CASILGNTIYF.